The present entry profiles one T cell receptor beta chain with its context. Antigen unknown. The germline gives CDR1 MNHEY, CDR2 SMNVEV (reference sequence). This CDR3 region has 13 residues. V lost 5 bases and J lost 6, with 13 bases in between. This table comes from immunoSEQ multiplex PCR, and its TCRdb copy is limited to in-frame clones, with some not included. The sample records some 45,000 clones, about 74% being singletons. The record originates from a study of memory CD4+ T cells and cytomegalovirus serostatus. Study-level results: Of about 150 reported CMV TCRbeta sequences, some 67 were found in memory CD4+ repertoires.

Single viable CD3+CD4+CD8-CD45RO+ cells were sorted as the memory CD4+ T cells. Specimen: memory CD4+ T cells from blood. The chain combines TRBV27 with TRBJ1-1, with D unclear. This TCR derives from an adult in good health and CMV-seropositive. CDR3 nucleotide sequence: TGTGCCAGCAGTCGTTGGACGCCACCTGAAGCTTTCTTT. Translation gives CASSRWTPPEAFF.